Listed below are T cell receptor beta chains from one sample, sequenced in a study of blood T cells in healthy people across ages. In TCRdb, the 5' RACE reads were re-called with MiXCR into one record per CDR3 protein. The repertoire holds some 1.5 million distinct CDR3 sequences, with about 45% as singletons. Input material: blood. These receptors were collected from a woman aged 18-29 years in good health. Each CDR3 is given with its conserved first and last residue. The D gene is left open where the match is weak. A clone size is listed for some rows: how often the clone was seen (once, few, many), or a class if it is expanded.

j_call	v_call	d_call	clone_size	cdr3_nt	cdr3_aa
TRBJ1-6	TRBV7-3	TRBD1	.	TGTGCCAGCAGCTTATCGGACAGGAGAAATTCACCCCTCCACTTT	CASSLSDRRNSPLHF
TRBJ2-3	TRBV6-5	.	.	TGTGCCAGCAGTTACGCAAACACAGATACGCAGTATTTT	CASSYANTDTQYF
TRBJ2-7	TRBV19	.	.	TGTGCCAGTAGTATAGATCTCGGGACAGCGGGCGAGCAGTACTTC	CASSIDLGTAGEQYF
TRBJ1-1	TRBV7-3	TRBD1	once	TGTGCCAGCAGTTCGACAGGGGGCCTTTCTGAAGCTTTCTTT	CASSSTGGLSEAFF
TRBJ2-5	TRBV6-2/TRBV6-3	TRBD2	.	TGTGCCAGCAGTTACCCACCTAGCGGGATAGAGACCCAGTACTTC	CASSYPPSGIETQYF
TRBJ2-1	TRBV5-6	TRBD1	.	TGTGCCAGCAGCTTGTGGGACAGGGACTACGAGCAGTTCTTC	CASSLWDRDYEQFF
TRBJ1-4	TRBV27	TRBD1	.	TGTGCCAGCAGGGCACAGGGGGCTGCAACTAATGAAAAACTGTTTTTT	CASRAQGAATNEKLFF
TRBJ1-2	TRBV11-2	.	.	TGTGCCAGCAGCTTAGACGGGATAGGTGGCTACACCTTC	CASSLDGIGGYTF
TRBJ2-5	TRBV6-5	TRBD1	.	TGTGCCAGCAAGGACAGGGTGGGAACCCAGTACTTC	CASKDRVGTQYF
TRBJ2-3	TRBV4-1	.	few	TGCGCCAGCAGCCATGGTAAAGGCGACGGAACCTCCACAGATACGCAGTATTTT	CASSHGKGDGTSTDTQYF
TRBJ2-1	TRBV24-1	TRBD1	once	TGTGCCACCAGAAGACAGGGGATAAGCAATGAGCAGTTCTTC	CATRRQGISNEQFF
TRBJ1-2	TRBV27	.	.	TGTGCCAGCAGTTTGGCCGGGACGTCAAGCTATGGCTACACCTTC	CASSLAGTSSYGYTF
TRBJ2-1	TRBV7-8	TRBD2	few	TGTGCCAGCAGCCCCCGGGAGGATGAGCAGTTCTTC	CASSPREDEQFF
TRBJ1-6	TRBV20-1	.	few	TGCAGTGCTAGATCCGACGTTAATTCACCCCTCCACTTT	CSARSDVNSPLHF
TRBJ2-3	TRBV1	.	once	TGCACCAGCAGCCAAGATAGGCTAGCGGGGGTCCCTAGCACAGATACGCAGTATTTT	CTSSQDRLAGVPSTDTQYF
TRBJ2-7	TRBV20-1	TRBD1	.	TGCAGTGCTAGTACCCCTCAGGGGGCAGACTACGAGCAGTACTTC	CSASTPQGADYEQYF
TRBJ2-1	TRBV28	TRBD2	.	TGTGCCAGCAGTTTCCGGAAAATGCGGCGGGAGGGCATTTACAATGAGCAGTTCTTC	CASSFRKMRREGIYNEQFF
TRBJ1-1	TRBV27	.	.	TGTGCCAGCAGTCCCCCCGGCACTGGAGCTTTCTTT	CASSPPGTGAFF
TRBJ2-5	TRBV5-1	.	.	TGCGCCAGCAGCCCCAGGACTTTTTCGAAAGAGACCCAGTACTTC	CASSPRTFSKETQYF
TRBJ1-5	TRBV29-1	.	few	TGCAGCGTTGAGTTGGGGGGCAATCAGCCCCAGCATTTT	CSVELGGNQPQHF
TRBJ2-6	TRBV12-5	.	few	TGTGCTAGTGGTTTGAACAGGGTGACGTCTGGGGCCAACGTCCTGACTTTC	CASGLNRVTSGANVLTF
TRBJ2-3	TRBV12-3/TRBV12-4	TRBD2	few	TGTGCCAGCAGTCAAAGCGGGGGGAGGACAGATACGCAGTATTTT	CASSQSGGRTDTQYF
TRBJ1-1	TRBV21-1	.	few	TGTGCCAGCAGCAAAGAGTGGGTTACTGAAGCTTTCTTT	CASSKEWVTEAFF
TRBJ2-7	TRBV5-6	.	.	TGTGCCAGCAGCTTAATTGGAGTGAGCTCCTACGAGCAGTACTTC	CASSLIGVSSYEQYF
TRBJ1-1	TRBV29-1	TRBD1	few	TGCAGCGTTGAGGGACAGGGGGCCATGAACACTGAAGCTTTCTTT	CSVEGQGAMNTEAFF
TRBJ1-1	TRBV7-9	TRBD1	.	TGTGCCAGCGGACGACAGGGAGCGAGCACTGAAGCTTTCTTT	CASGRQGASTEAFF
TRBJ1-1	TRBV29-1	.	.	TGCAGCGTAAAGAAGAACACTGAAGCTTTCTTT	CSVKKNTEAFF
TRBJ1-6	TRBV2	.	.	TGTGCCAGCCGTATAGGTTCACCCCTCCACTTT	CASRIGSPLHF
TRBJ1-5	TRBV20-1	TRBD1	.	TGCAGTGCTAGGAAACCGACAGGGGCCAATCAGCCCCAGCATTTT	CSARKPTGANQPQHF
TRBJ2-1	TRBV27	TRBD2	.	TGTGCCAGCAGGCCCTTAGGGACTAGACCAGGGCGGGAGCAGTTCTTC	CASRPLGTRPGREQFF
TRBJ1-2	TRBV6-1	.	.	TGTGCCAGCAGTGTCTCCGGGACAACAGCTAACTATGGCTACACCTTC	CASSVSGTTANYGYTF
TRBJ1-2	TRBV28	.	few	TGTGCCAGCAGTTTAGGGGTTGGTCTCGGTGGCTACACCTTC	CASSLGVGLGGYTF
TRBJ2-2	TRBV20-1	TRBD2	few	TGCAGTGCTAGGGACTCGGGGGGAATGAACACCGGGGAGCTGTTTTTT	CSARDSGGMNTGELFF
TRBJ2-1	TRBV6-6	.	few	TGTGCCAGCAGTTACTCGGGGTACAATGAGCAGTTCTTC	CASSYSGYNEQFF
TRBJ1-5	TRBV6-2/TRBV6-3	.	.	TGTGCCAGCACTCACCGGGACGTTGTAAGTCAGCCCCAGCATTTT	CASTHRDVVSQPQHF
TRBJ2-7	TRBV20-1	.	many	TGCAGTGCTAGTGCAGGCTACGAGCAGTACTTC	CSASAGYEQYF
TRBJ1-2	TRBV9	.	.	TGTGCCAGCAGCGTAGGTAGGTCCGGACTCGGGAGCTACACCTTC	CASSVGRSGLGSYTF
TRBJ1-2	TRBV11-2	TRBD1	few	TGTGCCAGCAGGAACAGGGGGTATGGCTACACCTTC	CASRNRGYGYTF
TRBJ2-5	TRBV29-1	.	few	TGCAGCGTTGAAAGGGATGATCCAAAGCAGTACTTC	CSVERDDPKQYF
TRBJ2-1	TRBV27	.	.	TGTGCCAGCACTCCAGGGCCCTTCGATGAGCAGTTCTTC	CASTPGPFDEQFF
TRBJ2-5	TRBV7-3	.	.	TGTGCCAGCAGCTCATGGACGGACAATGAGCAGTACTTC	CASSSWTDNEQYF
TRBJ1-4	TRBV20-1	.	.	TGCAGTGGTCTCCTCTTGGGGAATGAAAAACTGTTTTTT	CSGLLLGNEKLFF